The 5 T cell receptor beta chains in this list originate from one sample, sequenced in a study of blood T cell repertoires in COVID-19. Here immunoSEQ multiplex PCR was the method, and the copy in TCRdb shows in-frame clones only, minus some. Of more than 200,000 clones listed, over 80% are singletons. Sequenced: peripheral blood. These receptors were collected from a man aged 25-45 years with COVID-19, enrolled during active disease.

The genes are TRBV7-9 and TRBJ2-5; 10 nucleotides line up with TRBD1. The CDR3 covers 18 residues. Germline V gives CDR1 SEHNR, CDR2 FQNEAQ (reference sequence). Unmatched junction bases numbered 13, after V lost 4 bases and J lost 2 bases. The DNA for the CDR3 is TGTGCCAGCAGCTCACTGGGACAGGGGAGCCCCACGCAAGAGACCCAGTACTTC. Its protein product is CASSSLGQGSPTQETQYF. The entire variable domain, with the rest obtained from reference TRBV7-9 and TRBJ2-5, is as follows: DTGVSQNPRHKITKRGQNVTFRCDPISEHNRLYWYRQTLGQGPEFLTYFQNEAQLEKSRLLSDRFSAERPKGSFSTLEIQRTEQGDSAMYLCASSSLGQGSPTQETQYFGPGTRLLVL.

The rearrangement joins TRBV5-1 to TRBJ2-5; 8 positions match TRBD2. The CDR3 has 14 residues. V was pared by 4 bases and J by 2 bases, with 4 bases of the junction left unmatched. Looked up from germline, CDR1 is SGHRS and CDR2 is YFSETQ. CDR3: CASSPAGGQETQYF. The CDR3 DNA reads TGCGCCAGCAGCCCCGCGGGGGGACAAGAGACCCAGTACTTC.

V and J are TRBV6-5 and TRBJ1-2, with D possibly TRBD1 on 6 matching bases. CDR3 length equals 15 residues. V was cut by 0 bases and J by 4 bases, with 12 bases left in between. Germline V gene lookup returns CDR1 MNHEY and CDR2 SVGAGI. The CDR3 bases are TGTGCCAGCAGTTACTCGGGGACATCATTCTATGGCTACACCTTC. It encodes CASSYSGTSFYGYTF.

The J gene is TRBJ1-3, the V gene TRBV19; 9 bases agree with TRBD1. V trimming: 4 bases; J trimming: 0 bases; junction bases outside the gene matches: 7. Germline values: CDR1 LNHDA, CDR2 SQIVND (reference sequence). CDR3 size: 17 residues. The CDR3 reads CASSRNRGQSSGNTIYF. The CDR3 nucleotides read TGTGCCAGTAGTAGGAACAGGGGGCAAAGCTCTGGAAACACCATATATTTT.

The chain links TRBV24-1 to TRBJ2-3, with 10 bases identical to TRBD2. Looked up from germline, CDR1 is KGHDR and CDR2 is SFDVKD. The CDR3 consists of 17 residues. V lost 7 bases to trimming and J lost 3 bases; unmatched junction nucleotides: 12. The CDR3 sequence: CATRPSRSGRGTDTQYF. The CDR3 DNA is TGTGCCACCAGACCTAGTCGCAGCGGGAGGGGGACAGATACGCAGTATTTT.